Below, 19 T cell receptor beta chains from the same sample are listed, as sequenced in a study of blood T cell repertoires in COVID-19. The protocol was immunoSEQ multiplex PCR, while the TCRdb copy is restricted to in-frame clones and leaves out a portion. The data show 200,000 to 250,000 clones, 75% to 85% seen once. Sequencing was carried out using peripheral blood. The receptors shown here come from a man aged 50-59 years with active or convalescent COVID-19.

This clone was detected only once. This chain uses TRBV7-2 with TRBJ2-2; 8 bases agree with TRBD2. The J segment lost 6 bases and the V segment lost 8 bases, leaving 11 bases of the junction unmatched. Germline V CDR1 and CDR2: SGHTA, FQGNSA. The length of the CDR3 is 15 residues. The CDR3 nucleotides read TGTGCCAGCCGCCTCCGGCGGGAGGAAGCCGGGGAGCTGTTTTTT. Protein sequence: CASRLRREEAGELFF. Full variable domain (missing parts from reference TRBV7-2 and TRBJ2-2): GAGVSQSPSNKVTEKGKDVELRCDPISGHTALYWYRQSLGQGLEFLIYFQGNSAPDKSGLPSDRFSAERTGGSVSTLTIQRTQQEDSAVYLCASRLRREEAGELFFGEGSRLTVL.

This clone was observed a handful of times. The chain recombines TRBV18 with TRBJ1-1; no firm D call. The ends were cut back, 1 base at V and 0 bases at J, with 6 bases in the middle. The CDR3 length is 14 residues. The germline V gene has CDR1 KGHSH and CDR2 LQKENI. This chain's CDR3 is CASSPQSMNTEAFF. The CDR3 region has the DNA TGTGCCAGCTCACCACAGAGCATGAACACTGAAGCTTTCTTT.

This clone was counted only a few times. The chain combines TRBV7-9 with TRBJ2-5; D unresolved. The CDR3 runs 13 residues. Germline CDR1 SEHNR, CDR2 FQNEAQ (reference sequence). The V and J ends lost 2 bases and 2 bases respectively, with 6 bases between them. CDR3 bases: TGTGCCAGCAGCTTATCACTTCAAGAGACCCAGTACTTC. It translates to CASSLSLQETQYF.

V is TRBV2 and J is TRBJ1-2; a weak D match, TRBD1 (6 bases). V lost 4 bases, J lost 3 bases, and 15 bases lay in between. This CDR3 is 15 amino acids long. Germline loops: CDR1 SNHLY, CDR2 FYNNEI. The CDR3 DNA reads TGTGCCAGCAGTGCTTTCCGGGACACCCACTATGGCTACACCTTC. It yields the protein CASSAFRDTHYGYTF. Drawing the rest from reference TRBV2 and TRBJ1-2, the complete variable domain is EPEVTQTPSHQVTQMGQEVILRCVPISNHLYFYWYRQILGQKVEFLVSFYNNEISEKSEIFDDQFSVERPDGSNFTLKIRSTKLEDSAMYFCASSAFRDTHYGYTFGSGTRLTVV.

The sample holds one count of this clone. The chain uses TRBV2 and TRBJ1-2, with D perhaps matching TRBD1 (6 bases). V lost 3 bases to trimming and J lost 1 base, with 6 bases between them. The CDR3 runs 13 residues. Germline assignment: CDR1 SNHLY and CDR2 FYNNEI. The CDR3 is CASSDRGNYGYTF. Written as DNA, the CDR3 is TGTGCCAGCAGTGACAGGGGTAACTATGGCTACACCTTC. Based on the CDR3 plus reference TRBV2 and TRBJ1-2, the full variable domain is EPEVTQTPSHQVTQMGQEVILRCVPISNHLYFYWYRQILGQKVEFLVSFYNNEISEKSEIFDDQFSVERPDGSNFTLKIRSTKLEDSAMYFCASSDRGNYGYTFGSGTRLTVV.

The rearrangement joins TRBV28 to TRBJ1-2, with D maybe TRBD1 (5 bases). V gave up 2 bases and J gave up 7 bases, with 17 bases separating them. Germline V gene lookup returns CDR1 MDHEN and CDR2 SYDVKM. The CDR3 totals 15 residues. This chain's CDR3 is CASSLDVQGRGGYTF. In DNA, the CDR3 is TGTGCCAGCAGTTTAGATGTCCAGGGTAGGGGTGGCTACACCTTC.

The chain is built from TRBV29-1 and TRBJ2-7; perhaps TRBD2 as D (7 bases). CDR3 length: 13 amino acids. V gave up 4 bases and J gave up 2 bases, with 12 bases separating them. CDR1 is SQVTM, CDR2 ANQGSEA, per germline. The CDR3 sequence: CSVGGGLPYEQYF. CDR3 nucleotides: TGCAGCGTTGGGGGGGGCCTTCCCTACGAGCAGTACTTC.

The chain recombines TRBV11-2 with TRBJ2-3; 8 bases fit TRBD2. Germline V lookup: CDR1 SGHAT, CDR2 FQNNGV. V was clipped by 6 bases and J by 1 base; unmatched bases: 12. There are 17 residues in the CDR3. This CDR3 reads CASRRGGGLTRTDTQYF. The CDR3, as DNA: TGTGCCAGCAGGCGGGGCGGGGGGCTCACGCGCACAGATACGCAGTATTTT.

The chain couples TRBV10-3 to TRBJ2-3; TRBD2 aligns across 10 bases. J lost 1 base, V lost 6 bases, and 4 bases had no gene match. The germline V gene has CDR1 ENHRY and CDR2 SYGVKD. There are 15 residues in the CDR3. Written as DNA, the CDR3 is TGTGCCATCAGACGAGGACTAGCGGGCACAGATACGCAGTATTTT. Protein product: CAIRRGLAGTDTQYF.

The chain uses TRBV7-9 and TRBJ2-1; a possible D gene is TRBD2 (6 bases). CDR3 length: 14 amino acids. Trimming left V 4 bases short and J 6 bases short, with 13 bases between. Germline V gives CDR1 SEHNR, CDR2 FQNEAQ (reference sequence). This CDR3 is CASSWSGAGNEQFF. As DNA, the CDR3 is TGTGCCAGCAGCTGGTCGGGAGCGGGCAATGAGCAGTTCTTC.

This chain uses TRBV28 with TRBJ1-1; D unclear. Germline CDR1 is MDHEN and CDR2 is SYDVKM. The CDR3 spans 15 residues. The V gene lost 6 bases and the J gene lost 0 bases, with 14 bases spanning the gap. CDR3 sequence: CASRRIQTMNTEAFF. CDR3 bases: TGTGCCAGCAGACGCATACAGACTATGAACACTGAAGCTTTCTTT.

This clone has more than one count but fewer than ten. The rearrangement uses TRBV11-2 and TRBJ2-1, with a possible D match to TRBD1 (6 bases). V was clipped by 6 bases and J by 5 bases, with 17 bases between them. The germline CDR1 and CDR2 sequences are SGHAT and FQNNGV. The CDR3 is made up of 15 amino acids. CDR3 residues: CASRRPGQLHNEQFF. The CDR3 coding sequence is TGTGCCAGCAGGAGGCCAGGACAGCTTCACAATGAGCAGTTCTTC.

The CDR3 nucleotides read TGCGCCAGCAGACCCGGCTCTGGAAACACCATATATTTT. It is translated as CASRPGSGNTIYF. The chain carries TRBV5-1 and TRBJ1-3; D uncertain. The CDR3 sequence is 13 residues long. CDR1 and CDR2 (germline): SGHRS, YFSETQ. Trimming took 5 bases from V and 0 from J, leaving 6 bases between them. Full variable domain (remainder filled in from reference TRBV5-1 and TRBJ1-3): KAGVTQTPRYLIKTRGQQVTLSCSPISGHRSVSWYQQTPGQGLQFLFEYFSETQRNKGNFPGRFSGRQFSNSRSEMNVSTLELGDSALYLCASRPGSGNTIYFGEGSWLTVV.

The V and J genes are TRBV10-3 and TRBJ1-2; D is perhaps TRBD1 (5 bases). Germline V CDR1 and CDR2: ENHRY, SYGVKD. V was cut by 7 bases and J by 5 bases, with 14 bases left in between. The CDR3 extends over 13 amino acids. As DNA, the CDR3 is TGTGCCATCAAGGGCGGGACCCATTATGGCTACACCTTC. Protein: CAIKGGTHYGYTF.

The rearrangement uses TRBV5-4 and TRBJ1-2; 9 positions agree with TRBD1. V lost 4 bases to trimming and J lost 2 bases; unmatched junction nucleotides: 3. CDR3 length: 14 amino acids. Germline CDR1 is SGHNT and CDR2 is YYREEE (reference sequence). The CDR3 sequence: CASSPGQGNYGYTF. In nucleotides, the CDR3 is TGTGCCAGCAGCCCTGGACAGGGGAACTATGGCTACACCTTC.

This rearrangement joins TRBV5-1 to TRBJ2-2, with 9 bases aligning to TRBD1. Germline CDR1 is SGHRS and CDR2 is YFSETQ. The ends lost 4 bases at V and 5 bases at J; junction bases unmatched: 9. CDR3 size: 16 residues. CDR3 nucleotides: TGCGCCAGCAGCATGCTCACAGGGGGCGCTACCGGGGAGCTGTTTTTT. The encoded protein is CASSMLTGGATGELFF. Combining the CDR3 with reference TRBV5-1 and TRBJ2-2 gives the whole variable domain KAGVTQTPRYLIKTRGQQVTLSCSPISGHRSVSWYQQTPGQGLQFLFEYFSETQRNKGNFPGRFSGRQFSNSRSEMNVSTLELGDSALYLCASSMLTGGATGELFFGEGSRLTVL.

The chain joins TRBV18 to TRBJ1-4; 9 bases are shared with TRBD1. V gave up 3 bases and J gave up 7 bases; unmatched junction bases: 9. This CDR3 spans 16 amino acids. CDR1 and CDR2 (germline): KGHSH, LQKENI. The CDR3 here is CASSPGQGQGVEKLFF. In DNA, the CDR3 is TGTGCCAGCTCACCCGGACAGGGGCAGGGAGTTGAAAAACTGTTTTTT. The variable domain in full, completed from reference TRBV18 and TRBJ1-4, reads NAGVMQNPRHLVRRRGQEARLRCSPMKGHSHVYWYRQLPEEGLKFMVYLQKENIIDESGMPKERFSAEFPKEGPSILRIQQVVRGDSAAYFCASSPGQGQGVEKLFFGSGTQLSVL.

The chain has TRBV5-1 and TRBJ2-7, with D perhaps matching TRBD2 (5 bases). V gave up 4 bases and J gave up 7 bases, with 6 bases separating them. CDR1 SGHRS and CDR2 YFSETQ come from the germline V gene. This CDR3 has 10 residues. The CDR3 DNA is TGCGCCAGCAGCCGCGGGGAGCAGTACGTC. Its translation is CASSRGEQYV.

This clone appeared once. The genes are TRBV19 and TRBJ2-1, with D perhaps TRBD1 (6 bases). Trimming took off 3 bases at V and 5 bases at J, with 8 bases between the two ends. The length of the CDR3 is 13 residues. CDR1 and CDR2 from the germline V gene are LNHDA and SQIVND (reference sequence). The CDR3 nucleotides read TGTGCCAGTAGTATTGGACAGCACAATGAGCAGTTCTTC. Protein sequence: CASSIGQHNEQFF.